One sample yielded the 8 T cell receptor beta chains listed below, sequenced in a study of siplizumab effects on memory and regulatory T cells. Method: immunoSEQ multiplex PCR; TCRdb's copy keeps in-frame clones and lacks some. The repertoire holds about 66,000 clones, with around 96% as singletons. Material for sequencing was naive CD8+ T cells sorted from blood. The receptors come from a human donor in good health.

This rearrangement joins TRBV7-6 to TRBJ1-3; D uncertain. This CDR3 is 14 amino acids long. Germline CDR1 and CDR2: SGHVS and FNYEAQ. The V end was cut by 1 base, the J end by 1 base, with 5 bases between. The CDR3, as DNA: TGTGCCAGCAGCTTAGGGGGATCTGGAAACACCATATATTTT. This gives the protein CASSLGGSGNTIYF.

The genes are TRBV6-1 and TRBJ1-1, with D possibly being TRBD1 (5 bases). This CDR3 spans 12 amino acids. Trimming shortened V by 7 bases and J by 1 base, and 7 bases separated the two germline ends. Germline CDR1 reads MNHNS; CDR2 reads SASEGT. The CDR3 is CASTGSNTEAFF. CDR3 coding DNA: TGTGCCAGCACAGGGTCGAACACTGAAGCTTTCTTT.

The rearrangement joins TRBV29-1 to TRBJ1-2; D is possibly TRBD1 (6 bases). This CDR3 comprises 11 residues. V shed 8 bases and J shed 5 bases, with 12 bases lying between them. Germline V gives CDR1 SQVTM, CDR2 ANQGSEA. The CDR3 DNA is TGCAGCTTATACCAGGGGTATGGCTACACCTTC. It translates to CSLYQGYGYTF.

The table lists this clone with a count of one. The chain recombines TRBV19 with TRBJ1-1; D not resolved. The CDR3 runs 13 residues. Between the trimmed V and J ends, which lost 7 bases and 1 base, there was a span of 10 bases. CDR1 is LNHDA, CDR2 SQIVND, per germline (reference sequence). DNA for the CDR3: TGTGCCAGTACCTCCGGCGGGAACACTGAAGCTTTCTTT. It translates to CASTSGGNTEAFF.

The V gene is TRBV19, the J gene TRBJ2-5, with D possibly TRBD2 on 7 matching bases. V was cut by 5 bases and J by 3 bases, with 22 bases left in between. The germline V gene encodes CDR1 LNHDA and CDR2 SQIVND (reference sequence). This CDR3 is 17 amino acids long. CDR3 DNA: TGTGCCAGTAGTGGATACGTGTGGGGGGGCGGTGAAGAGACCCAGTACTTC. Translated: CASSGYVWGGGEETQYF.

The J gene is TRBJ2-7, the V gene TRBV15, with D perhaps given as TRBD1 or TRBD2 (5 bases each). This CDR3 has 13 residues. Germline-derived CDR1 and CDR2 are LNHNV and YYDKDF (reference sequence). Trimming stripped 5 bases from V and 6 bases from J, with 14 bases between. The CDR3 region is CATSSGHLGEQYF. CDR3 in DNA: TGTGCCACCAGCTCGGGGCATCTGGGCGAGCAGTACTTC.

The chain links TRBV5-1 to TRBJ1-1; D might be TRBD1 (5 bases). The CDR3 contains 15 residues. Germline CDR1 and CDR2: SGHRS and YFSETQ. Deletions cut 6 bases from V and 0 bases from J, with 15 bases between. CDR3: CASTASTDMNTEAFF. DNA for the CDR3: TGCGCCAGCACCGCATCGACAGACATGAACACTGAAGCTTTCTTT. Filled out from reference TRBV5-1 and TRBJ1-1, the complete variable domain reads KAGVTQTPRYLIKTRGQQVTLSCSPISGHRSVSWYQQTPGQGLQFLFEYFSETQRNKGNFPGRFSGRQFSNSRSEMNVSTLELGDSALYLCASTASTDMNTEAFFGQGTRLTVV.

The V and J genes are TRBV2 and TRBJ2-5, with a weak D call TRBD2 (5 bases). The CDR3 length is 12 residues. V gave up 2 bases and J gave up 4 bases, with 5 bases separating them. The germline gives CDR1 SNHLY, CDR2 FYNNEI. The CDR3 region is CASSELAETQYF. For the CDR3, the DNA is TGTGCCAGCAGTGAACTAGCAGAGACCCAGTACTTC.